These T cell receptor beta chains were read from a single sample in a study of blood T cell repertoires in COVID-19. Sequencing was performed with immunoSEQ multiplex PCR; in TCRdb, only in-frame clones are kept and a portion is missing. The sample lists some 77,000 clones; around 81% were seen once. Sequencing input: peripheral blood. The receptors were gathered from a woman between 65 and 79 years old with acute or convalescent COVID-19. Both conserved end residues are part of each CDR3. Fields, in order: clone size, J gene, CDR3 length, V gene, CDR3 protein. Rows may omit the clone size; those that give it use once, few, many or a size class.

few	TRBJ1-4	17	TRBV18	CASSPPQGGYSGEKLFF
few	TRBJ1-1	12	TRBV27	CATYGGSTEAFF
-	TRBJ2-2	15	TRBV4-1	CASSPAGPNTGELFF
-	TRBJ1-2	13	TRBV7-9	CASSSDRTGAYTF
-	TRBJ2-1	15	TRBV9	CASSPRRTGGNEQFF
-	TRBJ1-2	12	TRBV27	CATKGGHYGYTF
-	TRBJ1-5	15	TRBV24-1	CATSAKRGSNQPQHF
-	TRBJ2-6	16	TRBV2	CASSTGTGGGANVLTF
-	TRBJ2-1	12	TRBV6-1	CASSEGTRARVF
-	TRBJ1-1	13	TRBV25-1	CASRPSGGTEAFF
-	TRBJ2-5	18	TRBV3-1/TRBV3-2	CASSQVSWLAGFQETQYF
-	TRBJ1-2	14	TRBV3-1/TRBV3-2	CASSQGGQGYGYTF
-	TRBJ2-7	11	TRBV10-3	CATSGPYEQYF
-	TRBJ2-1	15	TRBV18	CASSPTGTAYNEQFF
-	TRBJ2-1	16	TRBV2	CASSDNSPYYYNEQFF
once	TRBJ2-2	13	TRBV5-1	CASSSGLNGELFF
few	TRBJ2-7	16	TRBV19	CASSIGTGQGAVEQYF
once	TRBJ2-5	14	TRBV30	CAWSVAGGGKTQYF
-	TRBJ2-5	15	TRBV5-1	CASSSRQGATETQYF
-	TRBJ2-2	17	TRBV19	CASRETREAPNTGELFF
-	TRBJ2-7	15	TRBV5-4	CASSQGQGARHEQYF
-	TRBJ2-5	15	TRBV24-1	CATSDRLGARETQYF
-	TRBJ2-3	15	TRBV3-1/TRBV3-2	CASSQDGDRGPTQYF
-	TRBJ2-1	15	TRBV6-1	CASSEASSRVYEQFF
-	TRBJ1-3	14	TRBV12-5	CASGEQGTGNTIYF
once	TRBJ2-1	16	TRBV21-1	CASTSFGLIGFHEQFF
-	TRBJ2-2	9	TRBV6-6	CAGPGELFF
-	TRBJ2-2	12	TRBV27	CASSLAGGELFF
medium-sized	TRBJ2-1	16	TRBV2	CASSEFLGTVDNEQFF
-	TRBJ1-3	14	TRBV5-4	CASSPDRAGNTIYF
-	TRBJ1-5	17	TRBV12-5	CASAPWTGGAGNQPQHF